Listed below are T cell receptor beta chains from one sample, sequenced in a study of shared clonotypes between healthy human individuals. Profiling relied on immunoSEQ multiplex PCR, and the TCRdb table lists in-frame clones only, not all of them. The data show about 2.3 million clones, 90% to 95% seen once. Sequenced sample: naive CD4+ T cells from PBMCs. The receptors come from a man younger than 35 in good health. Some clones in this sample may be carry-over from other donors' samples. CDR3s include the opening cysteine and the closing phenylalanine or tryptophan. Fields, in order: J gene, V gene, clone size, D gene, CDR3 DNA, CDR3 protein. The D gene is left open where the match is weak. Clone size is given for some rows only: seen once, a few or many times, or a class if the clone is expanded.

TRBJ2-1 | TRBV30 | . | TRBD2 | TGTGCCGTGACTAGCGGGAGGGGCGGTGAGCAGTTCTTC | CAVTSGRGGEQFF
TRBJ1-5 | TRBV30 | once | . | TGTGCCTGGAGTGTCCTTGAGGGTCAGCCCCAGCATTTT | CAWSVLEGQPQHF
TRBJ2-5 | TRBV5-4 | . | TRBD2 | TGTGCCAGCAGCTTGATAGCGGGTGAGACCCAGTACTTC | CASSLIAGETQYF
TRBJ1-1 | TRBV6-1 | once | . | TGTGCCAGCAGTGAAGTGGGCAGTATCTCAAACACTGAAGCTTTCTTT | CASSEVGSISNTEAFF
TRBJ1-2 | TRBV5-4 | . | TRBD1 | TGTGCCAGCAGCCCAGGGGGCGCCTATGGCTACACCTTC | CASSPGGAYGYTF
TRBJ2-1 | TRBV7-9 | . | TRBD2 | TGTGCCAGCAGCCCCCCGGGGCTAGCGGATTACAATGAGCAGTTCTTC | CASSPPGLADYNEQFF
TRBJ1-2 | TRBV9 | . | . | TGTGCCAGCAGCGCAGCACCGAGAGCCTATGGCTACACCTTC | CASSAAPRAYGYTF
TRBJ2-7 | TRBV7-2 | . | . | TGTGCCAGCAGACAAACGATCAGCTCCTACGAGCAGTACTTC | CASRQTISSYEQYF
TRBJ2-5 | TRBV6-5 | . | TRBD1 | TGTGCCAGCAGTTACTATGGACAGGGCGAGACCCAGTACTTC | CASSYYGQGETQYF
TRBJ2-3 | TRBV28 | . | . | TGTGCCAGCAGCCCGGGCGGGCCAGATACGCAGTATTTT | CASSPGGPDTQYF
TRBJ2-5 | TRBV5-1 | once | . | TGCGCCAGCACGGACAACCAAGAGACCCAGTACTTC | CASTDNQETQYF
TRBJ2-1 | TRBV6-6 | . | . | TGTGCCAGCGGCCGCAGTTTTAATGAGCAGTTCTTC | CASGRSFNEQFF
TRBJ2-3 | TRBV15 | . | . | TGTGCCACCAGCAGAGTCCTAGTACGTGGGACAGATACGCAGTATTTT | CATSRVLVRGTDTQYF
TRBJ2-7 | TRBV21-1 | . | . | TGTGCCATCATCAAGGGCGGGAGGGCCTCGCGCGAGCAGTACTTC | CAIIKGGRASREQYF
TRBJ1-5 | TRBV27 | . | TRBD1 | TGTGCCTCCGGCGGACAGGGACGCAATCAGCCCCAGCATTTT | CASGGQGRNQPQHF
TRBJ2-7 | TRBV7-8 | . | TRBD2 | TGTGCCAGCACCTTTATCGGCAGCGGGGGCGAGCAGTACTTC | CASTFIGSGGEQYF
TRBJ2-3 | TRBV6-1 | . | . | TGTGCCAGCAGCGTCCGGGAGCGGACAGATACGCAGTATTTT | CASSVRERTDTQYF
TRBJ2-7 | TRBV7-9 | once | . | TGTGCCAGCAGCCCGTCCGGGGATTCCTACGAGCAGTACTTC | CASSPSGDSYEQYF
TRBJ1-4 | TRBV28 | . | . | TGTGCCAGCAGTTATAGCTTCCGGACGGTGACTAATGAAAAACTGTTTTTT | CASSYSFRTVTNEKLFF
TRBJ2-2 | TRBV7-2 | . | . | TGTGCCAGCAGCTTACTACCACAGGGGAACACCGGGGAGCTGTTTTTT | CASSLLPQGNTGELFF
TRBJ2-7 | TRBV4-1 | . | . | TGCGCCAGCAGCCTGGATTTGACAGGAGACTCCTACGAGCAGTACTTC | CASSLDLTGDSYEQYF
TRBJ2-2 | TRBV5-4 | . | TRBD1 | TGTGCCAGCAGCTTGGCCTGGACAGGGCAGAACGGGGAGCTGTTTTTT | CASSLAWTGQNGELFF
TRBJ1-5 | TRBV29-1 | once | . | TGCAGCGTCGGAGACGCAAGTCAGCCCCAGCATTTT | CSVGDASQPQHF
TRBJ2-7 | TRBV5-1 | . | TRBD2 | TGCGCCAGCAGTTCGGGACTAGCGGGAGCAACCTACGAGCAGTACTTC | CASSSGLAGATYEQYF
TRBJ2-5 | TRBV28 | once | TRBD1 | TGTGCCAGCAGTTTAGGAAGGACAGGGGCCAAGTACCAAGAGACCCAGTACTTC | CASSLGRTGAKYQETQYF
TRBJ2-7 | TRBV7-9 | . | . | TGTGCCAGCCTAGGCGGCAACCAGGCCGAGCAGTACTTC | CASLGGNQAEQYF
TRBJ2-5 | TRBV7-2 | . | . | TGTGCCAGCAGGTCCGGGATGGCGGAGACCCAGTACTTC | CASRSGMAETQYF
TRBJ2-3 | TRBV7-4 | . | . | TGTGCCAGCAGCTTTATAGGCACAGATACGCAGTATTTT | CASSFIGTDTQYF
TRBJ1-2 | TRBV29-1 | . | . | TGCAGCGTTGAAGGGCCGCCAGGGACCCCCAACTATGGCTACACCTTC | CSVEGPPGTPNYGYTF
TRBJ2-2 | TRBV28 | . | . | TGTGCCAGTCGGGCTCCGAACACCGGGGAGCTGTTTTTT | CASRAPNTGELFF